The T cell receptor beta chain under discussion was sequenced for a study of blood T cell repertoires in COVID-19. Study at large: Samples taken during acute and convalescent COVID-19 were collected in the United States, Italy and Spain.

Looked up from germline, CDR1 is LNHDA and CDR2 is SQIVND (reference sequence). V lost 7 bases and J lost 4, with 28 bases in between. The CDR3 extends over 18 amino acids. This table comes from immunoSEQ multiplex PCR, and its TCRdb copy is limited to in-frame clones, with some not included. The data contain about 200,000 clones, roughly 84% of them singletons. This TCR came from a human donor in a cohort sampled during active COVID-19. The V gene is TRBV19, the J gene TRBJ1-2; D call uncertain. Input material: peripheral blood. CDR3 nucleotides: TGTGCCAGTACCACTAGTGCCGCCCGGGCGGTCTCTACCTATGGCTACACCTTC. This sequence encodes CASTTSAARAVSTYGYTF.